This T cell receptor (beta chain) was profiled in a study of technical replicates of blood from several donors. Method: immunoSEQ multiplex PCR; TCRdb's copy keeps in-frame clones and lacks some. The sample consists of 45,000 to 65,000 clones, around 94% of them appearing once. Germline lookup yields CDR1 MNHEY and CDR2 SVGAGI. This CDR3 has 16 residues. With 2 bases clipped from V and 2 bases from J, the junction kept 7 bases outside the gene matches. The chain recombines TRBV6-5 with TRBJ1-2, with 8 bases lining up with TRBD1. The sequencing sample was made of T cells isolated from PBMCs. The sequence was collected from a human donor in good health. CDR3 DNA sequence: TGTGCCAGCAGTTACACCCGACAGGGGATGAACTATGGCTACACCTTC. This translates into CASSYTRQGMNYGYTF.